This TCR beta chain was captured by sequencing in a study of blood T cell repertoires in COVID-19 (TCRdb year 2020). Concerning the study at large: Collaborator samples came from the United States, Italy and Spain and covered acute and convalescent phases of COVID-19. The material from the prospective study consisted of cDNA or gDNA derived from T cells, B-cell-depleted T cells, or PBMCs. Subjects who had been exposed to COVID-19, were actively infected with it, or had recovered from it provided the deeply sampled blood TCRbeta repertoires that made up the dataset. A freely available public database, intended as a resource for researchers studying the immune response to SARS-CoV-2, is where the repertoires were released. The samples were drawn from two sources: the first 160 participants of the ongoing ImmuneRACE study, and fewer than 1,500 subjects contributed by 6 global collaborators. The sample metadata nearly always contained a de-identified subject ID, COVID-19 status, age in years and sex. Where available, HLA class I and class II types were taken from metadata supplied by the sample provider and were not determined by assay-based typing.

Measured from the cysteine to the phenylalanine, the CDR3 is 15 residues long. The CDR3 DNA has 45 bases and is translated from base 1. V is pruned by 7 bases and J by 3 bases, leaving 7 bases of the junction without a gene match. CDR1 and CDR2, looked up from the germline V gene, are SNHLY and FYNNEI. Comment on this clone: Its antigen is still unknown. Base qualities are not recorded, but no much larger clone differs from it by a single base.

Paper-wide results and their limitations: The quantity of clinical and demographic metadata differed by source and by participant and was supplied without curation.

Whole blood was collected in K2EDTA tubes by collaborating institutions according to the institutions' own protocols. For TCRbeta analysis, collaborator samples were shipped as frozen whole blood, as isolated PBMCs, or as DNA extracted from either sample type. The immunoSEQ Assay, a bias-controlled multiplex PCR, was used to amplify TCRbeta CDR3 regions from genomic DNA. Per the original workflow: Within the assay, amplification of reference gene primers was used to estimate how many nucleated cells each sample contained. To quantify the absolute abundance of each unique TCRbeta CDR3 rearrangement, sequence reads were collapsed and filtered. For each sample, productive Simpson clonality was calculated as the square root of Simpson's diversity index over productive rearrangements. TCRdb obtained this table from immuneACCESS and retained in-frame rearrangements with V and J assigned. These tables miss some clones; where compared with another copy, unresolved V genes account for less than half of the shortfall, and the remainder is unexplained. V and J calls and clone size are given by that table; D and trimming were obtained from the DNA. The sample includes more than 85,000 clones, with around 80% observed a single time. Of the sample, roughly 4% falls within the top ten clones.

Recombination joined TRBV2 with TRBJ2-1, and 9 bases in between align with TRBD1. This sequence was found in a man aged 55 to 70 with acute or convalescent COVID-19. Input material: peripheral blood. CDR3 sequence: CASTLTGQGYNEQFF. The base sequence is TGTGCCAGCACTTTAACGGGACAGGGCTACAATGAGCAGTTCTTC.